Listed below are T cell receptor beta chains from one sample, sequenced in a study of T cell repertoires in ileal Crohn's disease. Assay: immunoSEQ multiplex PCR; the TCRdb copy retains only in-frame clones and omits some. The table has about 4,900 clones, roughly 87% seen once. The source material was ileal tissue. Receptors originate from an adult with Crohn's disease. Each CDR3 is given with its conserved first and last residue. A D gene is named only where the DNA matches it firmly. A clone size is listed for some rows: how often the clone was seen (once, few, many), or a class if it is expanded.

clone size | J gene | V gene | D gene | CDR3 length | CDR3 DNA | CDR3 protein
NA | TRBJ1-1 | TRBV5-6 | TRBD1 | 15 | TGTGCCAGCAGCGGAACAGGGGTGGTAGTTCCTGAAGCTTTCTTT | CASSGTGVVVPEAFF
NA | TRBJ2-5 | TRBV19 | TRBD2 | 14 | TGTGCCAGTAAGGGACTAGCGAACCAAGAGACCCAGTACTTC | CASKGLANQETQYF
once | TRBJ1-4 | TRBV27 | NA | 18 | TGTGCCAGCAGTGCAGGGCAGAAAATCGGGTCTTCTAATGAAAAACTGTTTTTT | CASSAGQKIGSSNEKLFF
NA | TRBJ1-1 | TRBV7-9 | NA | 13 | TGTGCCAGCAGCTCGACTGTTTTCGCTGAAGCTTTCTTT | CASSSTVFAEAFF
NA | TRBJ1-1 | TRBV4-3 | TRBD1 | 14 | TGCGCCAGCAGCCAAACAGGGGGGGGCACTGAAGCTTTCTTT | CASSQTGGGTEAFF
NA | TRBJ1-4 | TRBV5-1 | NA | 14 | TGCGCCAGCAGCACGGCCCGGGGAAATGAAAAACTGTTTTTT | CASSTARGNEKLFF
NA | TRBJ2-5 | TRBV7-2 | NA | 13 | TGTGCCAGCAAATGGAGGGGTTCAGAGACCCAGTACTTC | CASKWRGSETQYF
NA | TRBJ1-1 | TRBV7-9 | NA | 14 | TGTGCCAGCAGACCCTTTGGGGGGGACACTGAAGCTTTCTTT | CASRPFGGDTEAFF
NA | TRBJ2-7 | TRBV30 | TRBD1 | 13 | TGTGCCTGGACGGACAGGGGGTCCTACGAGCAGTACTTC | CAWTDRGSYEQYF
NA | TRBJ2-7 | TRBV15 | NA | 15 | TGTGCCACCAGCAGAGGTCGATCACAGGGCTACGAGCAGTACTTC | CATSRGRSQGYEQYF
NA | TRBJ1-1 | TRBV5-4 | NA | 14 | TGTGCCAGCAGCCCTGACAGGAGGTACACTGAAGCTTTCTTT | CASSPDRRYTEAFF
NA | TRBJ1-2 | TRBV7-9 | NA | 17 | TGTGCCAGCAGCCCGGGGGGCAGCAATCGTCCCTACTATGGCTACACCTTC | CASSPGGSNRPYYGYTF
NA | TRBJ2-1 | TRBV7-2 | NA | 13 | TGTGCCAGCAGCAGGAGCGGCGTGGAGGAGCAGTTCTTC | CASSRSGVEEQFF
NA | TRBJ2-1 | TRBV9 | TRBD2 | 15 | TGTGCCAGCAGCTTAAGCGGGGGGGCCGTCAATGAGCAGTTCTTC | CASSLSGGAVNEQFF
NA | TRBJ1-2 | TRBV7-2 | TRBD1 | 17 | TGTGCCAGCCATCCCGGGACAGGGAGGGGAGGGAACTATGGCTACACCTTC | CASHPGTGRGGNYGYTF
NA | TRBJ2-7 | TRBV7-2 | TRBD2 | 13 | TGTGCCAGCAGGACTAGCGGCTCCTACGAGCAGTACTTC | CASRTSGSYEQYF
NA | TRBJ2-5 | TRBV7-9 | TRBD2 | 16 | TGTGCCAGCAGCACGGGACTAGCGGGAGGGGAGGAGACCCAGTACTTC | CASSTGLAGGEETQYF
NA | TRBJ1-1 | TRBV7-9 | NA | 13 | TGTGCCAGCAGCTTAGGGCCCGGGGGGGCTGCTTTCTTT | CASSLGPGGAAFF
few | TRBJ1-2 | TRBV2 | TRBD1 | 13 | TGTGCCAGCAGCGACCGGGACAGGGGTGGCTACACCTTC | CASSDRDRGGYTF
few | TRBJ2-7 | TRBV6-5 | NA | 13 | TGTGCCAGCAGCGAAAGCACAGGCTACGAGCAGTACTTC | CASSESTGYEQYF
NA | TRBJ2-3 | TRBV5-6 | TRBD1 | 15 | TGTGCCAGCAGCTTGGCCGGGACAGGCGCTAATACGCAGTATTTT | CASSLAGTGANTQYF
NA | TRBJ1-6 | TRBV28 | NA | 13 | TGTGCCAGCAGTTCCCCATATAATTCACCCCTCCACTTT | CASSSPYNSPLHF
NA | TRBJ2-3 | TRBV15 | NA | 15 | TGTGCCACCAGCAGAGGCAGGGTTAGCACAGATACGCAGTATTTT | CATSRGRVSTDTQYF
NA | TRBJ2-1 | TRBV7-9 | TRBD2 | 13 | TGTGCCAGCCTAGCGGGGGGGTACAATGAGCAGTTCTTC | CASLAGGYNEQFF
NA | TRBJ2-7 | TRBV5-1 | NA | 14 | TGCGCCAGCAGCTTGGGTGCAGACTTCTACGAGCAGTACTTC | CASSLGADFYEQYF
NA | TRBJ1-1 | TRBV28 | NA | 15 | TGTGCCAGCAGCCGACCGGGGAGAGATAACACTGAAGCTTTCTTT | CASSRPGRDNTEAFF
NA | TRBJ2-1 | TRBV4-2 | TRBD1 | 17 | TGTGCCAGCAGCCCTTTCTATCGACAGGGGGAGTACAATGAGCAGTTCTTC | CASSPFYRQGEYNEQFF
NA | TRBJ2-3 | TRBV5-1 | TRBD2 | 17 | TGCGCCAGCAGCACCGGACTAGCGGCCTCTAGCACAGATACGCAGTATTTT | CASSTGLAASSTDTQYF
few | TRBJ2-3 | TRBV29-1 | TRBD2 | 15 | TGCAGCGCCCCCGCCCCGACTAGCGGGAAAGATACGCAGTATTTT | CSAPAPTSGKDTQYF
NA | TRBJ2-5 | TRBV29-1 | TRBD2 | 16 | TGCAGCGTTGGGACTAGCGGGGGGCTCGAACGAGAGACCCAGTACTTC | CSVGTSGGLERETQYF
NA | TRBJ1-4 | TRBV25-1 | NA | 15 | TGTGCCAGCAGTGATTTCGGTTTTGTAAATGAAAAACTGTTTTTT | CASSDFGFVNEKLFF
NA | TRBJ2-1 | TRBV7-3 | TRBD2 | 15 | TGTGCCAGCAGCAACATAGCGGGGTCCTACAATGAGCAGTTCTTC | CASSNIAGSYNEQFF
NA | TRBJ2-5 | TRBV5-1 | NA | 14 | TGCGCCAGCAGCTACGGGGAGCGCCAAGAGACCCAGTACTTC | CASSYGERQETQYF
NA | TRBJ2-1 | TRBV4-2 | TRBD2 | 17 | TGTGCCAGCAGCCAACAAATAGCGGGGGGGCCTCAGGGTGAGCAGTTCTTC | CASSQQIAGGPQGEQFF
NA | TRBJ2-2 | TRBV5-4 | TRBD2 | 18 | TGTGCCAGCAGCCCACCGGGTAGCGGGGGCGCTGGCACCGGGGAGCTGTTTTTT | CASSPPGSGGAGTGELFF
once | TRBJ1-1 | TRBV7-6 | TRBD1 | 15 | TGTGCCAGCAGCAAGAGGCAGGGGGCGCAGACTGAAGCTTTCTTT | CASSKRQGAQTEAFF
NA | TRBJ2-5 | TRBV21-1 | NA | 18 | TGTGCCAGCAGCAAAGGGTTTAGGGGACAGGGGGATCGAGAGACCCAGTACTTC | CASSKGFRGQGDRETQYF
NA | TRBJ2-3 | TRBV11-3 | TRBD2 | 13 | TGTGCCAGCAGCTTTAGCGGGGAAGGTACGCAGTATTTT | CASSFSGEGTQYF
NA | TRBJ2-2 | TRBV30 | TRBD1 | 15 | TGTGCCGGTAACAGGGGGCGAAAAAACGCCGGGGAGCTGTTTTTT | CAGNRGRKNAGELFF
NA | TRBJ1-4 | TRBV5-8 | NA | 14 | TGTGCCAGCAGCCGGGGGATCCAGGGAGAAAAACTGTTTTTT | CASSRGIQGEKLFF
NA | TRBJ2-5 | TRBV6-1 | TRBD1 | 15 | TGTGCCAGCAGGAGGCGGACAGGCTTTCAAGAGACCCAGTACTTC | CASRRRTGFQETQYF
NA | TRBJ2-3 | TRBV11-2 | TRBD2 | 16 | TGTGCCAGCAGGCCACTCGGGACTAGCGGCACAGATACGCAGTATTTT | CASRPLGTSGTDTQYF
NA | TRBJ2-5 | TRBV21-1 | NA | 21 | TGTGCCAGCAGCAAAGACGTACGCGATAGTGGGTTGGACAGCTACCAAGAGACCCAGTACTTC | CASSKDVRDSGLDSYQETQYF
NA | TRBJ2-7 | TRBV4-2 | TRBD1 | 16 | TGTGCCAGCAGCCAAGGTGACAGGGTCCCCGCCTACGAGCAGTACTTC | CASSQGDRVPAYEQYF
NA | TRBJ2-1 | TRBV7-2 | NA | 12 | TGTGCCAGCAGCTTAGGGCTGGGCGAGCAGTTCTTC | CASSLGLGEQFF
NA | TRBJ2-7 | TRBV19 | NA | 15 | TGTGCCAGTAGTATGATACGCAGGGAACCCTACGAGCAGTACTTC | CASSMIRREPYEQYF
NA | TRBJ2-7 | TRBV19 | NA | 15 | TGTGCCAGTAGTACGGCCCCCGGGGTAGTGAGAGAGCAGTACTTC | CASSTAPGVVREQYF
NA | TRBJ1-3 | TRBV28 | NA | 13 | TGTGCCAGCAGGAGATACTCTGGAAACACCATATATTTT | CASRRYSGNTIYF
NA | TRBJ2-1 | TRBV7-7 | TRBD1 | 13 | TGTGCCAGCAGCTTGGGACAGAACAATGAGCAGTTCTTC | CASSLGQNNEQFF
NA | TRBJ1-6 | TRBV25-1 | NA | 17 | TGTGCCAGCAGTGACCCTGGACAGAGCTCCTATAATTCACCCCTCCACTTT | CASSDPGQSSYNSPLHF
NA | TRBJ1-5 | TRBV4-2 | TRBD1 | 16 | TGTGCCAGCAGCCATGTTCCGACAGGGGAACATCAGCCCCAGCATTTT | CASSHVPTGEHQPQHF
NA | TRBJ2-2 | TRBV9 | TRBD2 | 17 | TGTGCCAGCAGCGTAGCTCGGCTAGCGGCTAACACCGGGGAGCTGTTTTTT | CASSVARLAANTGELFF
once | TRBJ2-5 | TRBV21-1 | NA | 15 | TGTGCCAGCAGCAAAGCGCAGGACAACCAAGAGACCCAGTACTTC | CASSKAQDNQETQYF
NA | TRBJ2-7 | TRBV11-2 | TRBD1 | 14 | TGTGCCAGCACTATCTCGACAGGGGGCGACGAGCAGTACTTC | CASTISTGGDEQYF
NA | TRBJ1-5 | TRBV27 | NA | 13 | TGTGCCAGCAGTACAGGGCGAAATCAGCCCCAGCATTTT | CASSTGRNQPQHF
NA | TRBJ1-5 | TRBV6-5 | NA | 15 | TGTGCCAGCAGCCCCGTTGCGGGTGGCAATCAGCCCCAGCATTTT | CASSPVAGGNQPQHF